Described below is a single T cell receptor beta chain sequence and its context. Trimming took 3 bases from V and 4 from J, leaving 15 bases between them. Per the germline V gene, CDR1 is SNHLY and CDR2 is FYNNEI. This CDR3 comprises 15 residues. The data are from a study of blood T cell repertoires in COVID-19. Study details: Donors in the United States, Italy and Spain gave samples during acute or convalescent COVID-19. The analysed material was cDNA or gDNA that came from T cells, B-cell-depleted T cells, or PBMCs.

Some clones are missing from TCRdb's copy, which holds only in-frame ones; the method was immunoSEQ multiplex PCR. Among some 87,000 clones, 65% to 85% were seen once, and the ten largest hold 25%. The clonotype comes from a man older than 75 with active or convalescent COVID-19. The chain links TRBV2 to TRBJ1-2, with TRBD1 as a possible D gene (5 bases). Sequencing used peripheral blood. The CDR3 loop is CASSERTTGSYGYTF. In DNA, the CDR3 is TGTGCCAGCAGTGAGAGAACAACAGGCTCCTATGGCTACACCTTC.